One sample yielded the 10 T cell receptor beta chains listed below, sequenced in a study of early T cells in non-severe SARS-CoV-2 infection. TCRdb analysed the 5' RACE reads with MiXCR anew, one entry per CDR3 protein. The sample has tens of thousands of distinct CDR3 sequences, about 12% seen once. Sequenced material: whole blood. The receptor set was obtained from an adult who was a healthcare worker with PCR-confirmed SARS-CoV-2 infection or an uninfected control (not recorded which).

The V call is TRBV7-9, the J call TRBJ2-5; possibly TRBD1 for D (5 bases). Trimming shortened V by 0 bases and J by 2 bases, and 16 bases separated the two germline ends. Germline V gives CDR1 SEHNR, CDR2 FQNEAQ (reference sequence). The CDR3 length is 17 residues. CDR3 DNA sequence: TGTGCCAGCAGCTTAGCCCCGGACGGCGACAGACAAGAGACCCAGTACTTC. Its translation: CASSLAPDGDRQETQYF.

V and J are TRBV5-1 and TRBJ2-7, with D possibly being TRBD1 or TRBD2 (6 bases each). Germline CDR1 is SGHRS and CDR2 is YFSETQ. This CDR3 has 14 amino acids. Deletions cut 4 bases from V and 5 bases from J, with 16 bases between. The CDR3 DNA sequence: TGCGCCAGCAGCATAGGGGGACCGGGGGACGAGCAGTACTTC. Translated: CASSIGGPGDEQYF.

This clonotype was recorded at least ten times. This rearrangement joins TRBV7-7 to TRBJ2-1, with 14 bases lining up with TRBD2. Trimming removed 5 bases from V and 9 bases from J; junction bases left unmatched: 6. The CDR3 is made up of 15 amino acids. Germline V CDR1 and CDR2: SSHAT, FNYEAQ (reference sequence). The CDR3 region is CASSTGLAGVFEQFF. CDR3 DNA: TGTGCCAGCAGCACGGGACTAGCGGGAGTCTTTGAGCAGTTCTTC.

This clonotype was seen repeatedly, ten times or more. The V and J genes are TRBV6-1 and TRBJ1-5; D unresolved. V lost 6 bases and J 7 bases, leaving 19 bases between the germline ends. Germline CDR1 and CDR2: MNHNS and SASEGT. This CDR3 is 15 amino acids long. Here the CDR3 reads CASSPAPGILQPQHF. The CDR3 nucleotides are TGTGCCAGCAGCCCCGCTCCCGGAATCTTACAGCCCCAGCATTTT.

There are many counts of this clonotype. This sequence joins TRBV20-1 and TRBJ2-1; 8 nucleotides match TRBD1. The CDR3 has 12 residues. The J segment lost 8 bases and the V segment lost 2 bases, leaving 2 bases of the junction unmatched. The germline CDR1 and CDR2 sequences are DFQATT and SNEGSKA (reference sequence). CDR3 protein: CSARQGADEQFF. Written as DNA, the CDR3 is TGCAGTGCTAGACAGGGGGCAGATGAGCAGTTCTTC.

This clonotype came up many times. The rearrangement joins TRBV28 to TRBJ2-1; D uncertain. The CDR3 runs 15 residues. Germline assignment: CDR1 MDHEN and CDR2 SYDVKM. The germline V and J ends were trimmed by 3 bases and 1 base, with 10 bases remaining between them. The DNA for the CDR3 is TGTGCCAGCAGTTTGAGCCTTGGGTCCTACAATGAGCAGTTCTTC. This sequence encodes CASSLSLGSYNEQFF.

This clonotype was seen only a few times. CDR3 in amino acids: CASIPRGPNTGELFF. In nucleotides, the CDR3 is TGTGCCAGCATCCCGAGGGGCCCGAACACCGGGGAGCTGTTTTTT. The chain joins TRBV12-3 or TRBV12-4 to TRBJ2-2; either TRBD1 or TRBD2 may supply D (5 bases each). This CDR3 has 15 residues. Trimming removed 7 bases from V and 0 bases from J, with 12 bases in between.

This clonotype appeared a few times. V is TRBV20-1 and J is TRBJ1-1; the D is unclear. Germline values: CDR1 DFQATT, CDR2 SNEGSKA (reference sequence). This CDR3 spans 13 amino acids. Trimming took 6 bases from V and 4 from J, leaving 15 bases between them. CDR3: CSATSPGLTEAFF. The CDR3, as DNA: TGCAGTGCCACATCGCCCGGACTCACTGAAGCTTTCTTT.

This clonotype occurred a few times. Germline is not matched at one junction end, which may reflect a read error. CDR3 sequence: CASSLSDGSSFLF. CDR3 sequence (DNA): TGTGCCAGCAGTTTATCAGACGGCAGTTCTTTTCTCTTC. The chain uses TRBV28 and TRBJ1-2; no clear D. The CDR3 contains 13 residues. CDR1 is MDHEN, CDR2 SYDVKM, per germline.

As concerns this clonotype: Being one base from a much bigger clone, this may be a read error. The rearrangement uses TRBV20-1 and TRBJ2-1; D possibly corresponds to TRBD1 (6 bases). The CDR3 sequence is 16 residues long. Germline CDR1 is DFQATT and CDR2 is SNEGSKA (reference sequence). CDR3 bases: TGCAGTGCTAGTGTAAGGGGGAGCGGCTCCTACAATGAGCTGTTCTTC. This translates into CSASVRGSGSYNELFF.